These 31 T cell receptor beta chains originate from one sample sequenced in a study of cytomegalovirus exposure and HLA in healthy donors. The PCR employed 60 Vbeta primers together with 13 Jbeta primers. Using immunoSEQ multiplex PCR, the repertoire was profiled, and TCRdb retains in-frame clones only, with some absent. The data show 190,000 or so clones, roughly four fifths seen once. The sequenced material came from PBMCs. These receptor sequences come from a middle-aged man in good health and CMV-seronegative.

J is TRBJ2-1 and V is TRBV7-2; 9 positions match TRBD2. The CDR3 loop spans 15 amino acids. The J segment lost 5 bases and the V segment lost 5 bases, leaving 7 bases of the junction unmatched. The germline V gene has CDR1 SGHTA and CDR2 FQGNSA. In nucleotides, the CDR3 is TGTGCCAGCAGCCCCAGCGGGGGGTTGAACAATGAGCAGTTCTTC. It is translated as CASSPSGGLNNEQFF.

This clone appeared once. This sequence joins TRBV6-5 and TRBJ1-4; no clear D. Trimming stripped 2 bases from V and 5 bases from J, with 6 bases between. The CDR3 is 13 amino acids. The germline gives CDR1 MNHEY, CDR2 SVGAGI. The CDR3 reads CASSYTLNEKLFF. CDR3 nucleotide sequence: TGTGCCAGCAGTTACACCCTAAATGAAAAACTGTTTTTT.

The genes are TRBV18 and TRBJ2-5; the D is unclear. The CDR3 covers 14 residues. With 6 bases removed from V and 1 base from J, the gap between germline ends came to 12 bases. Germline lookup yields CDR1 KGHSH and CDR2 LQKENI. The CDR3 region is CASSPGRSQETQYF. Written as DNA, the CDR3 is TGTGCCAGCTCCCCGGGTCGGAGCCAAGAGACCCAGTACTTC.

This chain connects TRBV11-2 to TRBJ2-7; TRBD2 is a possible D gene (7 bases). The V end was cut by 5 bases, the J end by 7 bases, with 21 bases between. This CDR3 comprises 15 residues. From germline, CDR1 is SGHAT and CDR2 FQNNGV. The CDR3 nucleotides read TGTGCCAGCAGCGCGAATCGGGGGGCCCTGGGGGAGCAGTACTTC. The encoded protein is CASSANRGALGEQYF.

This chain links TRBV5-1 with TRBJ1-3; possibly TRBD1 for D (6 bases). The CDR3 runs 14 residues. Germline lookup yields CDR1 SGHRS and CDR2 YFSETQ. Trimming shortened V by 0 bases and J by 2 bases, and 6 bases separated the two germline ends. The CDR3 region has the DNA TGCGCCAGCAGCTTGGGACAGGCTGGAAACACCATATATTTT. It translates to CASSLGQAGNTIYF.

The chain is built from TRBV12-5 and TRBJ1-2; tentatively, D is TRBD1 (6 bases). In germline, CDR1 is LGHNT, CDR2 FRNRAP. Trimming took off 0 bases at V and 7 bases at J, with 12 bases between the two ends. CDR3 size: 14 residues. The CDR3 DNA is TGTGCTAGTGGTTTGGTCTCAGGGGTGGGTGGCTACACCTTC. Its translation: CASGLVSGVGGYTF.

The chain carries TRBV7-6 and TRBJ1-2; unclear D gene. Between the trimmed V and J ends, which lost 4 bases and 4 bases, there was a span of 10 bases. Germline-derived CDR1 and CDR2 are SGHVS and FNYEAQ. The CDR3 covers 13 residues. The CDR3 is CASSSTDFYGYTF. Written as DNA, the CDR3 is TGTGCCAGCAGCTCCACAGATTTCTATGGCTACACCTTC.

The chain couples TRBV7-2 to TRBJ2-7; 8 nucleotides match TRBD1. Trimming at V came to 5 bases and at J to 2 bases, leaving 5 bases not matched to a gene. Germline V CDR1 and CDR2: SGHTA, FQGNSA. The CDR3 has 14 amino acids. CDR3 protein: CASSAGQGAYEQYF. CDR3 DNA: TGTGCCAGCAGCGCCGGACAGGGAGCCTACGAGCAGTACTTC.

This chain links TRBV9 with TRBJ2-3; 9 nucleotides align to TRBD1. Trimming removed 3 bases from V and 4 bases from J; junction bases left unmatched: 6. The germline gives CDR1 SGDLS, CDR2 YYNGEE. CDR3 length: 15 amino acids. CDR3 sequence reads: CASSGDRVGPDTQYF. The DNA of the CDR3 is TGTGCCAGCAGCGGGGACAGGGTCGGGCCAGATACGCAGTATTTT.

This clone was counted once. For the CDR3, the DNA is TGTGCCAGCAGCGTGGGACTCTCTAGCACAGATACGCAGTATTTT. Translating it yields CASSVGLSSTDTQYF. The chain uses TRBV7-8 and TRBJ2-3, with D tentatively TRBD2 (6 bases). V was shortened by 5 bases and J by 0 bases, with 12 bases between the two germline ends. Germline V gene lookup returns CDR1 SGHVS and CDR2 FQNEAQ. The CDR3 has 15 residues.

CDR3: CASSRRGAGNEKLFF. For the CDR3, the DNA is TGTGCCAGCAGCCGACGTGGGGCAGGGAATGAAAAACTGTTTTTT. The chain joins TRBV5-8 to TRBJ1-4; a possible D gene is TRBD1 (5 bases). This CDR3 region has 15 residues. Germline V gene sequence: CDR1 SGHTS, CDR2 YDEGEE. Between the trimmed V and J ends, which lost 4 bases and 5 bases, there was a span of 15 bases.

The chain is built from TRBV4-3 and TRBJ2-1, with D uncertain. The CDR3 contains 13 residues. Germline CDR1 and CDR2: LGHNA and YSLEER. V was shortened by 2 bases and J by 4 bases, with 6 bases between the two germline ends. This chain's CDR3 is CASSQTEYNEQFF. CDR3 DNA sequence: TGCGCCAGCAGCCAAACTGAGTACAATGAGCAGTTCTTC.

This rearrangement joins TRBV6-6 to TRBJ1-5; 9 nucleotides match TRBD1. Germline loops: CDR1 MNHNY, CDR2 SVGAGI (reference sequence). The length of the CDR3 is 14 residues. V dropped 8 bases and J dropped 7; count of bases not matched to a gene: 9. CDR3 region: CASLRTGAGQPQHF. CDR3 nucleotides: TGTGCCAGCCTTAGGACAGGGGCAGGACAGCCCCAGCATTTT.

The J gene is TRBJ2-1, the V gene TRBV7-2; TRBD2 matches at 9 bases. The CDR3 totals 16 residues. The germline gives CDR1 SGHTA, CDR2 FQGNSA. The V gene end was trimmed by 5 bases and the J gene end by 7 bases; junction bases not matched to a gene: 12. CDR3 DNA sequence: TGTGCCAGCAGCCCAAGAAGGCGGGAGGGCGGTAATGAGCAGTTCTTC. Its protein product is CASSPRRREGGNEQFF.

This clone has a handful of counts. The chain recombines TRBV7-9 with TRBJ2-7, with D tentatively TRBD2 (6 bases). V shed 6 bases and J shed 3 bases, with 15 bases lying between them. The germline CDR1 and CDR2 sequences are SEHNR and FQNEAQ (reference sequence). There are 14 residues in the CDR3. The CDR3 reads CASSSGTLDYEQYF. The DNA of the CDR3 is TGTGCCAGCAGTTCCGGGACTTTAGACTACGAGCAGTACTTC. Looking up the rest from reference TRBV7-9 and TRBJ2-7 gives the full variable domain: DTGVSQNPRHKITKRGQNVTFRCDPISEHNRLYWYRQTLGQGPEFLTYFQNEAQLEKSRLLSDRFSAERPKGSFSTLEIQRTEQGDSAMYLCASSSGTLDYEQYFGPGTRLTVT.

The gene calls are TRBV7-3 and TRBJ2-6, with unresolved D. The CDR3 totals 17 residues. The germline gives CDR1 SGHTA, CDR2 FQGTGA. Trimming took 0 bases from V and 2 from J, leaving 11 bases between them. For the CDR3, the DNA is TGTGCCAGCAGCTTAACGTTTGCGGCGACTGGGGCCAACGTCCTGACTTTC. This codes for CASSLTFAATGANVLTF.

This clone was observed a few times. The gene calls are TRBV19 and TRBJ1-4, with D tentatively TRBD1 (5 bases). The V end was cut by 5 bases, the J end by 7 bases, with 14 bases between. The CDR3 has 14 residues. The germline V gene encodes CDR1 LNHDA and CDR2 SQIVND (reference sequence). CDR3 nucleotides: TGTGCCAGTAGTTTCGGGGGGTCGTCTGAAAAACTGTTTTTT. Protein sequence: CASSFGGSSEKLFF.

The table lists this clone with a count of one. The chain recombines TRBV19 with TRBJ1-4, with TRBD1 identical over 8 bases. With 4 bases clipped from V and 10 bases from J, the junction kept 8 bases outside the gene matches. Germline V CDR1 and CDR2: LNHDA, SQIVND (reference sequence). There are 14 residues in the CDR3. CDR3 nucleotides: TGTGCCAGTAGTACAACAGGGGGTGTCGGAAAACTGTTTTTT. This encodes CASSTTGGVGKLFF.

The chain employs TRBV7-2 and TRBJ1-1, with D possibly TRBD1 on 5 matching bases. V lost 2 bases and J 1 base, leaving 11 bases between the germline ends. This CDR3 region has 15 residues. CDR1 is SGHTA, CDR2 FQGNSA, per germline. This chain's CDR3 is CASSLSGAGNTEAFF. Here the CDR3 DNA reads TGTGCCAGCAGCTTAAGCGGGGCAGGGAACACTGAAGCTTTCTTT. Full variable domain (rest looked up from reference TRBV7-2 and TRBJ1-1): GAGVSQSPSNKVTEKGKDVELRCDPISGHTALYWYRQSLGQGLEFLIYFQGNSAPDKSGLPSDRFSAERTGGSVSTLTIQRTQQEDSAVYLCASSLSGAGNTEAFFGQGTRLTVV.

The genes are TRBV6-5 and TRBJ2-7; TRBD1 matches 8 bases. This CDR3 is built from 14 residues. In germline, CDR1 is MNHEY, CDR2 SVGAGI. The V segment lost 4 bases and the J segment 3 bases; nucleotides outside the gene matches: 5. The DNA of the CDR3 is TGTGCCAGCAGTTCCCGGACAGGGCACTACGAGCAGTACTTC. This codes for CASSSRTGHYEQYF.

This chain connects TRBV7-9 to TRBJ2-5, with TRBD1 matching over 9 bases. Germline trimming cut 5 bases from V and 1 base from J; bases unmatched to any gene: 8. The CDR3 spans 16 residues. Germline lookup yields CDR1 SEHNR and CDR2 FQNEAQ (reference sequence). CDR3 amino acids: CASSARTGAIQETQYF. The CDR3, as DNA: TGTGCCAGCAGCGCACGGACAGGGGCCATCCAAGAGACCCAGTACTTC.

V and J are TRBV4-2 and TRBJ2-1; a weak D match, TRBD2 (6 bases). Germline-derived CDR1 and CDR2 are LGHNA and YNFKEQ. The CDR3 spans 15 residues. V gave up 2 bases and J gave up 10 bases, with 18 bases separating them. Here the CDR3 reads CASSQSGTRLSEQFF. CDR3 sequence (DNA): TGTGCCAGCAGCCAATCCGGGACTCGCTTATCAGAGCAGTTCTTC.

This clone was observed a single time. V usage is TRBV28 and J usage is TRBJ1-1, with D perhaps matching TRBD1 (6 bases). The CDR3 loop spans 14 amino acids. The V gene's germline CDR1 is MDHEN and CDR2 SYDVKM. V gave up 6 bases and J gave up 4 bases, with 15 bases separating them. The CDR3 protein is CASSAGQPTTEAFF. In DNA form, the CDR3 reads TGTGCCAGCAGCGCCGGACAGCCGACCACTGAAGCTTTCTTT.

DNA for the CDR3: TGTGCCAGCAGCTTAGCGGGACAGGGGAATTCACCCCTCCACTTT. Encoded protein: CASSLAGQGNSPLHF. The V call is TRBV7-2, the J call TRBJ1-6, with TRBD1 matching over 10 bases. Germline V gene data show CDR1 as SGHTA and CDR2 as FQGNSA. The CDR3 covers 15 residues. V dropped 0 bases and J dropped 7; count of bases not matched to a gene: 0.

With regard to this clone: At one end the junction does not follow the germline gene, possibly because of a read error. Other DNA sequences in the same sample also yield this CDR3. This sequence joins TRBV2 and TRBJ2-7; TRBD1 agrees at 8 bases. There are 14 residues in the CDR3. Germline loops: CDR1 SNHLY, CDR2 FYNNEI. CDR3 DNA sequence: TGCGCCAGCAGTCCGGACAGGGTCGGCTACGAGCAGTACTTC. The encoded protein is CASSPDRVGYEQYF.

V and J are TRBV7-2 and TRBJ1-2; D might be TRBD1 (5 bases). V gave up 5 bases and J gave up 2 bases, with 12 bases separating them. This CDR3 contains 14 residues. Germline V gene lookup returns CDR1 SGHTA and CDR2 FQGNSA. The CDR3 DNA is TGTGCCAGCAGCCTCAGGGCGGAGAACTATGGCTACACCTTC. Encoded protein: CASSLRAENYGYTF.

CDR3: CASSPGEPRGHEQFF. In DNA, the CDR3 is TGTGCCAGCAGCCCGGGGGAGCCCCGAGGCCATGAGCAGTTCTTC. The chain carries TRBV6-4 and TRBJ2-1, with D possibly being TRBD2 (6 bases). The CDR3 contains 15 residues. CDR1 is MRHNA and CDR2 is SNTAGT in the germline V gene. Trimming took 6 bases from V and 8 from J, leaving 20 bases between them.

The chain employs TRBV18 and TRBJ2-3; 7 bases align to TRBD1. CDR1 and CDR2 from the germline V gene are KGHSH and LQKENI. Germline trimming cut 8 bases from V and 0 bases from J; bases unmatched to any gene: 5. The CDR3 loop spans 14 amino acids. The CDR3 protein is CASRQGLSTDTQYF. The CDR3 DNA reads TGTGCCAGCCGACAGGGCCTTAGCACAGATACGCAGTATTTT. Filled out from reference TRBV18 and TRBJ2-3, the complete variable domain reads NAGVMQNPRHLVRRRGQEARLRCSPMKGHSHVYWYRQLPEEGLKFMVYLQKENIIDESGMPKERFSAEFPKEGPSILRIQQVVRGDSAAYFCASRQGLSTDTQYFGPGTRLTVL.

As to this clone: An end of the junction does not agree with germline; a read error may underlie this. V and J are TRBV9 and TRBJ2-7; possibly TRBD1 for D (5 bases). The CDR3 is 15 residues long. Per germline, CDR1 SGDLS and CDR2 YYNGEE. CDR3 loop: CASSVAAGSRYGQYF. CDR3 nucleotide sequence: TGTGCCAGCAGCGTAGCGGCAGGGTCTAGGTACGGGCAGTACTTC.

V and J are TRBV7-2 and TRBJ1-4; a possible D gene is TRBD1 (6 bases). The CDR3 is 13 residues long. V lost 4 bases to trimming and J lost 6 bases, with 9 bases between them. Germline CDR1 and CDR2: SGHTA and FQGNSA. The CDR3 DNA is TGTGCCAGCAGCTCACAGGGTTATGAAAAACTGTTTTTT. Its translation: CASSSQGYEKLFF.

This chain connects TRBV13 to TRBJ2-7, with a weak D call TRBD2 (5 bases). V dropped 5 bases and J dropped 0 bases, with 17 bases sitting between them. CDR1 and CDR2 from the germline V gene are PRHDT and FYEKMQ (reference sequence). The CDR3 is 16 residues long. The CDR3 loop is CASSQKGGYSSYEQYF. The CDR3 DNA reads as TGTGCCAGCAGCCAGAAGGGCGGGTACAGCTCCTACGAGCAGTACTTC.